The sequence of this TCR beta chain was determined in a study of blood T cell repertoires in COVID-19. Turning to the study itself: PBMCs, B-cell-depleted T cells, or T cells provided the cDNA or gDNA that made up the material.

Only one count was recorded for this clone. Germline V gives CDR1 KGHSH, CDR2 LQKENI. V was cut by 2 bases and J by 0 bases, with 20 bases left in between. There are 20 residues in the CDR3. Per the authors' pipeline: Reference gene primers were amplified, and this amplification served to estimate nucleated cell counts. Sequencing used immunoSEQ multiplex PCR; TCRdb keeps in-frame clones, though not all of them. V, J and clone size derive from that table, while D and trimming were established from the DNA sequence. The repertoire consists of more than 45,000 clones, with roughly 90% occurring once and the leading ten covering more than 20%. The Seattle site enrolled patients during active infection and followed them longitudinally.

The TCR sequence derives from an elderly woman with COVID-19, enrolled during active disease. The sample taken for sequencing was peripheral blood. The rearrangement links TRBV18 to TRBJ1-6, with TRBD1 as a possible D gene (6 bases). The CDR3 DNA reads as TGTGCCAGCTCACCATTTCCCCGGTCAGGGGCCTTCTCCTATAATTCACCCCTCCACTTT. Amino acid sequence: CASSPFPRSGAFSYNSPLHF.